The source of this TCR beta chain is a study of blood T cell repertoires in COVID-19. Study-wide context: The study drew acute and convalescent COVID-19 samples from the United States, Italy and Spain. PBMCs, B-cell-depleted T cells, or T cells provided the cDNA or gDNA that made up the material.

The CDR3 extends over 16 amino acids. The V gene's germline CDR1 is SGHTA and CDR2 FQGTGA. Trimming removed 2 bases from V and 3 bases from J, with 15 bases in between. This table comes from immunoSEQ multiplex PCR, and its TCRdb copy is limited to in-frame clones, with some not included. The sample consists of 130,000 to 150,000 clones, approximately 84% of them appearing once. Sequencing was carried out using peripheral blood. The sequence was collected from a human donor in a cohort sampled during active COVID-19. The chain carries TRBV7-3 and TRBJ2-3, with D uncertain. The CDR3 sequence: CASSLGGDAWTDTQYF. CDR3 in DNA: TGTGCCAGCAGCTTAGGCGGAGATGCCTGGACAGATACGCAGTATTTT. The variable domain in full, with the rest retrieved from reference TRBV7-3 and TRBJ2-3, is GAGVSQTPSNKVTEKGKYVELRCDPISGHTALYWYRQSLGQGPEFLIYFQGTGAADDSGLPNDRFFAVRPEGSVSTLKIQRTERGDSAVYLCASSLGGDAWTDTQYFGPGTRLTVL.